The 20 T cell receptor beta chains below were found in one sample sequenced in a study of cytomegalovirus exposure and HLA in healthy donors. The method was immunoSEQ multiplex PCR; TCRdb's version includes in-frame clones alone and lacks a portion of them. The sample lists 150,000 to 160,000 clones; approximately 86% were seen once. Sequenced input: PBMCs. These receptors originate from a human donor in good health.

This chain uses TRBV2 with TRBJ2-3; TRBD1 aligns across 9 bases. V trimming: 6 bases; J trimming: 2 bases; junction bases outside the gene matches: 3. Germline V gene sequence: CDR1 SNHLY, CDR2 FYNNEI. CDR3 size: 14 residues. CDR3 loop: CASRGTGLTDTQYF. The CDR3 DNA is TGTGCCAGCAGAGGGACAGGGCTCACAGATACGCAGTATTTT. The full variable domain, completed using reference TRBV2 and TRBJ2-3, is EPEVTQTPSHQVTQMGQEVILRCVPISNHLYFYWYRQILGQKVEFLVSFYNNEISEKSEIFDDQFSVERPDGSNFTLKIRSTKLEDSAMYFCASRGTGLTDTQYFGPGTRLTVL.

CDR3 coding DNA: TGTGCCAGCAGTTTATCGGGGATCTACAATGAGCAGTTCTTC. Translation: CASSLSGIYNEQFF. The chain uses TRBV28 and TRBJ2-1; tentatively, D is TRBD2 (5 bases). This CDR3 contains 14 residues. V was pared by 1 base and J by 3 bases, with 7 bases between. Germline CDR1 MDHEN, CDR2 SYDVKM.

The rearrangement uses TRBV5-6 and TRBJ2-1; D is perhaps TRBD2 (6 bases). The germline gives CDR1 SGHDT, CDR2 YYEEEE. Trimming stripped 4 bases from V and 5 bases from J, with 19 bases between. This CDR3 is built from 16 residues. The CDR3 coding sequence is TGTGCCAGCAGCCAGGGTAGGAGGGGTCCCCACAATGAGCAGTTCTTC. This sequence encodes CASSQGRRGPHNEQFF.

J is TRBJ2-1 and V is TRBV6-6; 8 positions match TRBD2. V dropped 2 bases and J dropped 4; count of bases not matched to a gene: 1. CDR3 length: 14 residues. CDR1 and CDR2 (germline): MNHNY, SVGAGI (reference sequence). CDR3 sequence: CASSYRGGYNEQFF. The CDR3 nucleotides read TGTGCCAGCAGTTACCGGGGGGGTTACAATGAGCAGTTCTTC.

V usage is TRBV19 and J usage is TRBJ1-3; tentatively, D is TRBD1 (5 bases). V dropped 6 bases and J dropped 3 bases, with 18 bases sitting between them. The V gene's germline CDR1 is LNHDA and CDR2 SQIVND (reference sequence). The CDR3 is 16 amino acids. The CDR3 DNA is TGTGCCAGTAGCTCGCAGGGAAGCGGGCTTGGAAACACCATATATTTT. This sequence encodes CASSSQGSGLGNTIYF.

The CDR3 nucleotides read TGTGCCACCAGCAGACGCCCGGGGACTGGGGAGACCCAGTACTTC. The encoded protein is CATSRRPGTGETQYF. This chain joins TRBV15 and TRBJ2-5; D is perhaps TRBD2 (6 bases). The CDR3 spans 15 residues. In germline, CDR1 is LNHNV, CDR2 YYDKDF (reference sequence). V lost 2 bases to trimming and J lost 5 bases, with 15 bases between them.

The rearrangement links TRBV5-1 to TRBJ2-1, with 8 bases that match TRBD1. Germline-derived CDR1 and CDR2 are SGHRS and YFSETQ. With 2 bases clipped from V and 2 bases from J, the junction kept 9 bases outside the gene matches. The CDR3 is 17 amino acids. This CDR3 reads CASSLDRGEGPYNEQFF. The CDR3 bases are TGCGCCAGCAGCTTAGACAGGGGAGAGGGCCCCTACAATGAGCAGTTCTTC.

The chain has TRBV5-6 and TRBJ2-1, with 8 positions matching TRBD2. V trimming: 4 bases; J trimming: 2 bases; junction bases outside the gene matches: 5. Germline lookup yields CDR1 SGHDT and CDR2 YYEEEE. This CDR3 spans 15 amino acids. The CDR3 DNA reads TGTGCCAGCAGCCTTAGCGGGATAACCTACAATGAGCAGTTCTTC. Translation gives CASSLSGITYNEQFF.

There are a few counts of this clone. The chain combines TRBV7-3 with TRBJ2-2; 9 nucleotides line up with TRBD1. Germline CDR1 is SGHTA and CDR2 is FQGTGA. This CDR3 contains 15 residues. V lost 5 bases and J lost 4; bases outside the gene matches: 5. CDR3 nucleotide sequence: TGTGCCAGCAGCACCAGACAGGGGGGCACCGGGGAGCTGTTTTTT. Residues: CASSTRQGGTGELFF.

The CDR3 loop reads CASTDPGGQASYEQYF. DNA of the CDR3: TGTGCCAGCACCGACCCAGGGGGACAGGCCTCCTACGAGCAGTACTTC. The rearrangement joins TRBV28 to TRBJ2-7, with 8 bases lining up with TRBD1. CDR1 is MDHEN, CDR2 SYDVKM, per germline. CDR3 length: 16 residues. The J segment lost 0 bases and the V segment lost 7 bases, leaving 11 bases of the junction unmatched.

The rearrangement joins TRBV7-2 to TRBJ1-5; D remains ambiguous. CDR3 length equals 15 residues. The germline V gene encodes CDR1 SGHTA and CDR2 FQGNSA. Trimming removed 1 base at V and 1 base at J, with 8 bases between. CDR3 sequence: CASSLDGYSNQPQHF. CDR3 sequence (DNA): TGTGCCAGCAGCTTAGACGGTTACAGCAATCAGCCCCAGCATTTT.

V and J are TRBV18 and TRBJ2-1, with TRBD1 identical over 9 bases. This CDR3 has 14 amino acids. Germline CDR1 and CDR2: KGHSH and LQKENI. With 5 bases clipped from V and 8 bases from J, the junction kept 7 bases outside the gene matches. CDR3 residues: CASSAGTGSYEQFF. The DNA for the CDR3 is TGTGCCAGCTCAGCAGGGACAGGGTCATATGAGCAGTTCTTC.

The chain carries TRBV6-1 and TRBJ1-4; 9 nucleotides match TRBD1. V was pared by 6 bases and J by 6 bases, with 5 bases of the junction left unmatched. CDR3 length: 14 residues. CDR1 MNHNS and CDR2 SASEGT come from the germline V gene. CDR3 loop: CASSRDRADEKLFF. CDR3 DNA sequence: TGTGCCAGCAGCCGGGACAGGGCAGATGAAAAACTGTTTTTT.

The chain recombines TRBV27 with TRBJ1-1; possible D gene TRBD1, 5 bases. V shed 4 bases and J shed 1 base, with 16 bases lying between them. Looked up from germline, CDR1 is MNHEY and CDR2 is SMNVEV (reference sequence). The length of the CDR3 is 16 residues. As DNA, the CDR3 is TGTGCCAGCAGTTGGCAGGGTGCGAGAACGAACACTGAAGCTTTCTTT. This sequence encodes CASSWQGARTNTEAFF.

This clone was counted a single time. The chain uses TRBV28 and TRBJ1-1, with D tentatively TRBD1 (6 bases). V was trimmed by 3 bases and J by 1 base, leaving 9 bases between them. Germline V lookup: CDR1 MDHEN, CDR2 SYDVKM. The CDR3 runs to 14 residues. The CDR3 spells CASSLTGWNTEAFF. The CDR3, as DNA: TGTGCCAGCAGTTTGACAGGCTGGAACACTGAAGCTTTCTTT.

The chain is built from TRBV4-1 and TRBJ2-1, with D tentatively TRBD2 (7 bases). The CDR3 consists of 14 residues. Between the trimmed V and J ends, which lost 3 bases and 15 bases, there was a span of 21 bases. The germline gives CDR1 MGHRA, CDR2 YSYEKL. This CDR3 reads CASSQARGANSLFF. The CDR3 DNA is TGCGCCAGCAGCCAGGCCCGGGGGGCCAACAGCCTGTTCTTC.

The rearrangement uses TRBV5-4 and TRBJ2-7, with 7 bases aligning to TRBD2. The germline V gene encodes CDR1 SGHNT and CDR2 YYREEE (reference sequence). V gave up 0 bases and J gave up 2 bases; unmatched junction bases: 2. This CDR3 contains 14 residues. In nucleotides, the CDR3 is TGTGCCAGCAGCTTGGAAGGGAGGGCCTACGAGCAGTACTTC. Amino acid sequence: CASSLEGRAYEQYF.

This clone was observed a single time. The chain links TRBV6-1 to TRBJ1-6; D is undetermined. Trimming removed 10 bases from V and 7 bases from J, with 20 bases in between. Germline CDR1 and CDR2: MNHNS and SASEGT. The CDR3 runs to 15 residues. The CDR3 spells CAITVHTPSNSPLHF. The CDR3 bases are TGTGCCATAACTGTTCATACCCCTTCAAATTCACCCCTCCACTTT.

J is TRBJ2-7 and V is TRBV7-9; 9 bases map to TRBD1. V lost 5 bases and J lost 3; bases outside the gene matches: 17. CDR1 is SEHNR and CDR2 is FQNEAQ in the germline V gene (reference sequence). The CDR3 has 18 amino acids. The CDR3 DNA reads TGTGCCAGCAGCCCCAACTTGATGAGGACAGGGGCGATCTACGAGCAGTACTTC. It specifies CASSPNLMRTGAIYEQYF.

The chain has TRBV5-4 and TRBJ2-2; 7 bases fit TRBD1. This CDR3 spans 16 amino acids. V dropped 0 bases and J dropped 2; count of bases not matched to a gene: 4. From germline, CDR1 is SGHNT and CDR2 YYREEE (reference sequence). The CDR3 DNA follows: TGTGCCAGCAGCTTGGAACACAGGGGAAACACCGGGGAGCTGTTTTTT. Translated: CASSLEHRGNTGELFF.